The clone carrying this T cell receptor beta chain was counted a few times. Antigen specificity is unknown. This record belongs to a study of T cell responses to AZD1222 COVID-19 vaccine. Overall study: Pooling covered second doses at about 4 or about 12 weeks. Study outcomes and limitations: Donors, mostly white British, included more females; clonal diversity was possibly underestimated. Reports indicate that nearly half of spike-specific TCRs are directed at unmutated variant regions.

Assay: immunoSEQ multiplex PCR; the TCRdb copy retains only in-frame clones and omits some. The data hold about 97,000 clones, with about 89% observed a single time. V gave up 3 bases and J gave up 11 bases, with 13 bases separating them. The CDR3 loop spans 12 amino acids. CDR1 is MDHEN, CDR2 SYDVKM, per germline. The starting material was peripheral blood, obtained on day 0 of AZD1222 vaccination. The genes are TRBV28 and TRBJ1-1; D gene ambiguous. The receptor's source is an adult in good health. CDR3 loop: CASSFFSEAAFF. The CDR3 DNA reads TGTGCCAGCAGTTTCTTTTCAGAGGCCGCTTTCTTT.